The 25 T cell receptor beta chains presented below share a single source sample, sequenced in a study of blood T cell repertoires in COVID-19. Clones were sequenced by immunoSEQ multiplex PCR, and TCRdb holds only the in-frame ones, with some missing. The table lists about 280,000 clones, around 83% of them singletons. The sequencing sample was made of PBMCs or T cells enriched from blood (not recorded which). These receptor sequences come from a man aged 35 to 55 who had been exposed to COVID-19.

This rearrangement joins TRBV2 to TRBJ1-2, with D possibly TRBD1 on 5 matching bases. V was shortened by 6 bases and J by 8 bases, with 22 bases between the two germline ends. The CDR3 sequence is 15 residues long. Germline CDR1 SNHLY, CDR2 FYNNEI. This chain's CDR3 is CASSLGTEISWGYTF. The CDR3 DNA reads TGTGCCAGCAGCCTCGGGACTGAAATCTCGTGGGGCTACACCTTC.

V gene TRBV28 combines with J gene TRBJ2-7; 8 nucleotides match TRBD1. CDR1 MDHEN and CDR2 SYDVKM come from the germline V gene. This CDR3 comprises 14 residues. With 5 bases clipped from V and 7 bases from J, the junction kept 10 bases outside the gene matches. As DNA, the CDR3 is TGTGCCAGCAGTCTCCCCCAGGGGGCGGAGGAGCAGTACTTC. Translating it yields CASSLPQGAEEQYF.

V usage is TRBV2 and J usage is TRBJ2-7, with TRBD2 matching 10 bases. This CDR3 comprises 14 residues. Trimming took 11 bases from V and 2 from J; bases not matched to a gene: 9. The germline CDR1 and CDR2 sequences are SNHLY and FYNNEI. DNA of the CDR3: TGTGCCGTCCCTAGCGGGAGATCCCCCTACGAGCAGTACTTC. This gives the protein CAVPSGRSPYEQYF.

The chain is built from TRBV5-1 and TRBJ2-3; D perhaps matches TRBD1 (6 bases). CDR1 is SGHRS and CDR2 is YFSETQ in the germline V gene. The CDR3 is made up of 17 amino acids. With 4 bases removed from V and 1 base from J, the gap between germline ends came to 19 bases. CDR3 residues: CASSLPGGGQRTDTQYF. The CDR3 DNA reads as TGCGCCAGCAGCCTCCCCGGAGGAGGACAGCGCACAGATACGCAGTATTTT.

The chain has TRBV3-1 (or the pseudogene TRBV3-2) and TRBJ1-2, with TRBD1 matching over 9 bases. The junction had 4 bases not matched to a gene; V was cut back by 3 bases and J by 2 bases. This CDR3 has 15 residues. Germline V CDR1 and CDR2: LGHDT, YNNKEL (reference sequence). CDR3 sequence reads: CASSHKQGANYGYTF. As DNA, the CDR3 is TGTGCCAGCAGCCACAAACAGGGGGCCAACTATGGCTACACCTTC.

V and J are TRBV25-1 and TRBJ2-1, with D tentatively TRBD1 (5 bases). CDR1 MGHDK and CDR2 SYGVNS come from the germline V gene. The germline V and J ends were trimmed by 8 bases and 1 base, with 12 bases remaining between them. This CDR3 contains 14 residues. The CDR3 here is CASQGSLSYNEQFF. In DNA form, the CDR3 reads TGTGCCAGCCAGGGTTCCCTTTCCTACAATGAGCAGTTCTTC.

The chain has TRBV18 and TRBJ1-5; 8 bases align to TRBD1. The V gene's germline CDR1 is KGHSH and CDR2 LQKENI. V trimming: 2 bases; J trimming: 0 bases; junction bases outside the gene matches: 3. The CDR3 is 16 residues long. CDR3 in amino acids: CASSPGQGHSNQPQHF. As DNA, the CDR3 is TGTGCCAGCTCACCAGGACAGGGCCATAGCAATCAGCCCCAGCATTTT.

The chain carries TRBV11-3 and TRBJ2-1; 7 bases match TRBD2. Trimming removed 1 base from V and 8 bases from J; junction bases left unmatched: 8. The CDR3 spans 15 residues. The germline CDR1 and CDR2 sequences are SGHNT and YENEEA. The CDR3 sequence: CASSLAGGGSDEQFF. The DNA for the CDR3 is TGTGCCAGCAGCTTAGCGGGAGGAGGTTCGGATGAGCAGTTCTTC.

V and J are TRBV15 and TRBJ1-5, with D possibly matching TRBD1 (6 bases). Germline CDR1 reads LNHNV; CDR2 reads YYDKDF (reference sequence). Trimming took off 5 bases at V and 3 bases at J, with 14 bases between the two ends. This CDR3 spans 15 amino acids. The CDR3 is CATSPLRGVNQPQHF. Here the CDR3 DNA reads TGTGCCACCAGCCCCCTCAGGGGAGTCAATCAGCCCCAGCATTTT.

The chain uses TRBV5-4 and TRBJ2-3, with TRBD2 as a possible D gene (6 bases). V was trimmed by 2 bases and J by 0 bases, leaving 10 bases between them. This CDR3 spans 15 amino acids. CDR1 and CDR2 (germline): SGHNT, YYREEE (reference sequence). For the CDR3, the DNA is TGTGCCAGCAGCTTCGGCGGGGTTAGCACAGATACGCAGTATTTT. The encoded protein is CASSFGGVSTDTQYF.

In DNA form, the CDR3 reads TGCAGCGTTTATGACAGGAACACTGAAGCTTTCTTT. It translates to CSVYDRNTEAFF. The chain links TRBV29-1 to TRBJ1-1; weak D call: TRBD1 (5 bases). There are 12 residues in the CDR3. Germline V gene lookup returns CDR1 SQVTM and CDR2 ANQGSEA. V lost 5 bases, J lost 1 base, and 8 bases lay in between.

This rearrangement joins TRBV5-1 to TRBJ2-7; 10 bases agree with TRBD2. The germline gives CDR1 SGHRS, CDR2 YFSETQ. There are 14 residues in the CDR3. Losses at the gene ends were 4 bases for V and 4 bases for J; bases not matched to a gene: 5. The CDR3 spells CASSPWTSGYEQYF. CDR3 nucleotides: TGCGCCAGCAGCCCCTGGACTAGCGGATACGAGCAGTACTTC.

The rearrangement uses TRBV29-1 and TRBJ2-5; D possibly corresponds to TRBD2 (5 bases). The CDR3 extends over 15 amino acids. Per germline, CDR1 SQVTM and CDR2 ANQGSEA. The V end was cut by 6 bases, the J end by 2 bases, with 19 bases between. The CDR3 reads CSVLATRGIQETQYF. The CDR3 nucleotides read TGCAGCGTCCTAGCCACCCGGGGTATACAAGAGACCCAGTACTTC.

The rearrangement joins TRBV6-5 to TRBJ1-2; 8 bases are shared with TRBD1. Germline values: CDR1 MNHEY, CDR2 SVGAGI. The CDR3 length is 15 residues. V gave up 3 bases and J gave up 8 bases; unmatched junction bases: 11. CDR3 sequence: CASSYWAGGAGGYTF. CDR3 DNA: TGTGCCAGCAGTTATTGGGCAGGGGGCGCGGGCGGCTACACCTTC.

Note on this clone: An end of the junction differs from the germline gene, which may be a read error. CDR3 nucleotide sequence: TGTGCTAGCAGCCCTCAGGACAGGGGGCCTTCACCCCTCCACTTT. Translating gives CASSPQDRGPSPLHF. J is TRBJ1-6 and V is TRBV7-7; TRBD1 aligns across 11 bases. The CDR3 extends over 15 amino acids. CDR1 and CDR2 from the germline V gene are SSHAT and FNYEAQ (reference sequence). The entire variable domain, with the rest obtained from reference TRBV7-7 and TRBJ1-6, is as follows: GAGVSQSPRYKVTKRGQDVTLRCDPISSHATLYWYQQALGQGPEFLTYFNYEAQPDKSGLPSDRFSAERPEGSISTLTIQRTEQRDSAMYRCASSPQDRGPSPLHFGNGTRLTVT.

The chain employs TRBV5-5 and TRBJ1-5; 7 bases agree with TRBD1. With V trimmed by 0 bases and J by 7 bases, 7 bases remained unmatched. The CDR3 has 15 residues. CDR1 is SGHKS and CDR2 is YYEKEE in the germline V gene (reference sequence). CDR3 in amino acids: CASSLVWDREQPQHF. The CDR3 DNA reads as TGTGCCAGCAGCTTGGTATGGGACAGAGAACAGCCCCAGCATTTT.

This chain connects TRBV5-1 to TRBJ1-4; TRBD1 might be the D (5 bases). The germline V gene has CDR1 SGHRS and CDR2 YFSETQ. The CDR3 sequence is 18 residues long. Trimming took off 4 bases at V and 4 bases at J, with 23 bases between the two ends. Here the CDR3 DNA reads TGCGCCAGCAGCCAAAATCTCAATCCGGGACTGCTTAATGAAAAACTGTTTTTT. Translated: CASSQNLNPGLLNEKLFF.

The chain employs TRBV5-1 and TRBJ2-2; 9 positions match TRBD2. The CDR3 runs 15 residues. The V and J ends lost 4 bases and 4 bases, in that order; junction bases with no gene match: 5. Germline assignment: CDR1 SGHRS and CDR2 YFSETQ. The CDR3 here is CASSLSGRFTGELFF. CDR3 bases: TGCGCCAGCAGCCTTAGCGGGAGATTCACCGGGGAGCTGTTTTTT.

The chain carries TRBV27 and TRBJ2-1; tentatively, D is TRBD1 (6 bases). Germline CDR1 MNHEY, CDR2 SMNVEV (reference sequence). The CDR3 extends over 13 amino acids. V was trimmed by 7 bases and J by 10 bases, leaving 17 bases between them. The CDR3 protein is CASIKQGLKEQFF. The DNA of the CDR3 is TGTGCCAGCATTAAACAGGGATTGAAGGAGCAGTTCTTC.

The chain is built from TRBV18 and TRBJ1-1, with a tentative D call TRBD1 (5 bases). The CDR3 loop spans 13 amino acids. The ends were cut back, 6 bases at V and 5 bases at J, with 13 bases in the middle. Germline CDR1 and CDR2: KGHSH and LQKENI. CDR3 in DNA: TGTGCCAGCTCGGGCGGGGGGAGGACTGAAGCTTTCTTT. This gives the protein CASSGGGRTEAFF.

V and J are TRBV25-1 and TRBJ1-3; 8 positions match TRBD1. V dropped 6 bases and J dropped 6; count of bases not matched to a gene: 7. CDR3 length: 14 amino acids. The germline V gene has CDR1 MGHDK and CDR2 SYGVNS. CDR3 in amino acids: CASSPGQVQNTIYF. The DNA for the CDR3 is TGTGCCAGCAGCCCGGGACAGGTGCAAAACACCATATATTTT.

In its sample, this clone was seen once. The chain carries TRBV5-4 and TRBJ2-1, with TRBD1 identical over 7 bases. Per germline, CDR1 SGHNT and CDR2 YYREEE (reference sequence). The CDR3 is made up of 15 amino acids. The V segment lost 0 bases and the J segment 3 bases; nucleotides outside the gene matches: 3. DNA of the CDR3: TGTGCCAGCAGCTTGGACAGGGGCAACTACAATGAGCAGTTCTTC. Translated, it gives CASSLDRGNYNEQFF.

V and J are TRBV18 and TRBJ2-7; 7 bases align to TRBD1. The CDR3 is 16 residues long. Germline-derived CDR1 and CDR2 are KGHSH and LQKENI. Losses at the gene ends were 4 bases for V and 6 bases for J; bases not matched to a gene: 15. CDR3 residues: CASSLRQGLRLGEQYF. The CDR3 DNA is TGTGCCAGCTCACTGCGACAGGGTCTTCGTTTGGGCGAGCAGTACTTC. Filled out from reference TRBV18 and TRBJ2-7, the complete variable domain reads NAGVMQNPRHLVRRRGQEARLRCSPMKGHSHVYWYRQLPEEGLKFMVYLQKENIIDESGMPKERFSAEFPKEGPSILRIQQVVRGDSAAYFCASSLRQGLRLGEQYFGPGTRLTVT.

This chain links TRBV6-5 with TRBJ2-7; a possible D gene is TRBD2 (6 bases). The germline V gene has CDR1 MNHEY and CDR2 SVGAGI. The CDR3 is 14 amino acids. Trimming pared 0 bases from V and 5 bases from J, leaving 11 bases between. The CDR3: CASSYSGLTNEQYF. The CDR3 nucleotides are TGTGCCAGCAGTTACTCGGGACTGACTAACGAGCAGTACTTC.

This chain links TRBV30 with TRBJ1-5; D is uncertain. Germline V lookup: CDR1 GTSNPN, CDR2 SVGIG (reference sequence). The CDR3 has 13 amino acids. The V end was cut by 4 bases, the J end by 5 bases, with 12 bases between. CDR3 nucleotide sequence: TGTGCCTGGACTGCCCAGGTGGATCAGCCCCAGCATTTT. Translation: CAWTAQVDQPQHF.